The 14 T cell receptor beta chains in this list originate from one sample, sequenced in a study of blood T cells in healthy people across ages. Combining a sample-barcoded 5' primer with a J-beta primer mix, a second PCR ran for about 6 to 12 cycles. TCRdb re-analysed the 5' RACE reads in MiXCR, keeping a single row per CDR3 protein. The table records about 970,000 distinct CDR3 sequences, around 54% of them present only once. What was sequenced was blood. The source is a woman aged 55-69 years in good health.

This clonotype has more than one count but fewer than ten. The chain has TRBV29-1 and TRBJ2-7; 8 bases agree with TRBD1. V gave up 5 bases and J gave up 7 bases; unmatched junction bases: 4. The CDR3 totals 11 residues. Germline assignment: CDR1 SQVTM and CDR2 ANQGSEA. The CDR3, as DNA: TGCAGCGTTACTCGACAGGGGGAGCAGTACTTC. It yields the protein CSVTRQGEQYF.

J is TRBJ2-1 and V is TRBV29-1; D may be TRBD1 or TRBD2 (6 bases each). Germline lookup yields CDR1 SQVTM and CDR2 ANQGSEA. V gave up 6 bases and J gave up 7 bases, with 22 bases separating them. The CDR3 totals 15 residues. CDR3 sequence (DNA): TGCAGCGTCGCGGGGAAGGCCAAAGGGGGAAATGAGCAGTTCTTC. Its protein product is CSVAGKAKGGNEQFF.

The rearrangement joins TRBV20-1 to TRBJ2-5; the match to TRBD1 covers 7 bases. The germline gives CDR1 DFQATT, CDR2 SNEGSKA (reference sequence). The V gene end was trimmed by 5 bases and the J gene end by 2 bases; junction bases not matched to a gene: 8. CDR3 size: 14 residues. The CDR3 coding sequence is TGCAGTGCTCGCCTACGACAGGGTCAAGAGACCCAGTACTTC. Encoded protein: CSARLRQGQETQYF.

The chain couples TRBV29-1 to TRBJ2-1; tentatively, D is TRBD2 (5 bases). Germline V gene lookup returns CDR1 SQVTM and CDR2 ANQGSEA. Trimming pared 3 bases from V and 4 bases from J, leaving 13 bases between. The CDR3 sequence is 14 residues long. The CDR3 here is CSVEVAGSYNEQFF. In nucleotides, the CDR3 is TGCAGCGTTGAGGTTGCGGGTTCGTACAATGAGCAGTTCTTC.

This rearrangement joins TRBV7-9 to TRBJ1-2; D is ambiguous. Germline V gives CDR1 SEHNR, CDR2 FQNEAQ (reference sequence). V shed 1 base and J shed 2 bases, with 11 bases lying between them. CDR3 length equals 15 residues. The CDR3 nucleotides read TGTGCCAGCAGCTTAGGGCAGGCGATCAACTATGGCTACACCTTC. Residues: CASSLGQAINYGYTF.

J is TRBJ2-3 and V is TRBV27; 10 bases map to TRBD2. The CDR3 consists of 17 residues. The V and J ends lost 1 base and 7 bases, in that order; junction bases with no gene match: 11. Germline-derived CDR1 and CDR2 are MNHEY and SMNVEV (reference sequence). CDR3 in DNA: TGTGCCAGCAGTTTATTACCGCCTAGCGGGAGTTTAAATACGCAGTATTTT. Amino acids: CASSLLPPSGSLNTQYF.

V is TRBV4-1 and J is TRBJ2-4, with TRBD2 matching over 9 bases. The germline V gene encodes CDR1 MGHRA and CDR2 YSYEKL. Trimming took 4 bases from V and 0 from J; bases not matched to a gene: 10. The CDR3 contains 18 residues. The CDR3 protein is CASSLGLAMGLAKNIQYF. CDR3 sequence (DNA): TGCGCCAGCAGCCTGGGACTAGCAATGGGGCTAGCCAAAAACATTCAGTACTTC.

The chain employs TRBV2 and TRBJ1-5; D might be TRBD1 (6 bases). From germline, CDR1 is SNHLY and CDR2 FYNNEI. V lost 2 bases to trimming and J lost 3 bases, with 14 bases between them. The CDR3 has 16 amino acids. The CDR3 loop reads CASSEISWDNNQPQHF. CDR3 DNA: TGTGCCAGCAGTGAAATTTCTTGGGACAACAATCAGCCCCAGCATTTT.

The chain recombines TRBV9 with TRBJ2-7, with 8 bases matching TRBD2. Germline V gene data show CDR1 as SGDLS and CDR2 as YYNGEE. CDR3 length: 15 amino acids. V was pared by 3 bases and J by 0 bases, with 5 bases of the junction left unmatched. As DNA, the CDR3 is TGTGCCAGCAGCGAGAGCGGGAGCCCCTCCTACGAGCAGTACTTC. Amino acid sequence: CASSESGSPSYEQYF.

On this clonotype itself: A read error may produce the germline difference seen at one junction end. The CDR3 DNA reads TGCGCCAGCAGCTTGGCAATCGACCAACAAGAGGCCCAGCACTTC. Protein product: CASSLAIDQQEAQHF. V and J are TRBV5-1 and TRBJ2-5; D is undetermined. Germline V gene lookup returns CDR1 SGHRS and CDR2 YFSETQ. This CDR3 is built from 15 residues.

The rearrangement links TRBV6-1 to TRBJ1-2, with D unresolved. V lost 9 bases to trimming and J lost 4 bases, with 12 bases between them. The CDR3 sequence is 12 residues long. Germline V CDR1 and CDR2: MNHNS, SASEGT. CDR3 DNA sequence: TGTGCCAGGAAGAGTCGTGGCTATGGCTACACCTTC. Translation gives CARKSRGYGYTF.

This chain joins TRBV5-1 and TRBJ1-6; D is possibly TRBD1 (5 bases). The CDR3 consists of 15 residues. V lost 1 base, J lost 9 bases, and 14 bases lay in between. Per germline, CDR1 SGHRS and CDR2 YFSETQ. The CDR3 loop reads CASSLKAGWSSPLHF. The CDR3 DNA is TGCGCCAGCAGCTTGAAGGCAGGGTGGAGTTCACCCCTCCACTTT.

The CDR3 DNA is TGTGCCAGCAGCCGGGGGTCTAGCGCCCAGAGGGGGGAGCAGTACTTC. It specifies CASSRGSSAQRGEQYF. The genes are TRBV11-2 and TRBJ2-4; D possibly matches TRBD1 or TRBD2 (6 bases each). V lost 5 bases, J lost 13 bases, and 27 bases lay in between. CDR1 is SGHAT, CDR2 FQNNGV, per germline. CDR3 size: 16 residues. Full variable domain (remainder filled in from reference TRBV11-2 and TRBJ2-4): EAGVAQSPRYKIIEKRQSVAFWCNPISGHATLYWYQQILGQGPKLLIQFQNNGVVDDSQLPKDRFSAERLKGVDSTLKIQPAKLEDSAVYLCASSRGSSAQRGEQYFGAGTRLSVL.

V usage is TRBV3-1 and J usage is TRBJ2-7; 14 bases agree with TRBD2. V was pared by 1 base and J by 4 bases, with 3 bases of the junction left unmatched. The germline gives CDR1 LGHDT, CDR2 YNNKEL (reference sequence). The CDR3 totals 16 residues. The chain's CDR3 is CASSQGTSGRRYEQYF. CDR3 in DNA: TGTGCCAGCAGCCAAGGGACTAGCGGGAGGAGGTACGAGCAGTACTTC.